Listed here are 30 T cell receptor beta chains from one sample, sequenced in a study of blood T cell repertoires in COVID-19. The repertoire was sequenced with immunoSEQ multiplex PCR; TCRdb's copy has only in-frame clones and lacks some. Here the sample spans roughly 290,000 clones, about 80% being singletons. Input material: peripheral blood. The receptors come from a person between 65 and 80 years old with COVID-19, enrolled during active disease.

The chain links TRBV3-1 (or the pseudogene TRBV3-2) to TRBJ2-7; D call uncertain. The CDR3 loop spans 14 amino acids. Trimming left V 1 base short and J 0 bases short, with 7 bases between. From germline, CDR1 is LGHDT and CDR2 YNNKEL (reference sequence). DNA for the CDR3: TGTGCCAGCAGCCAAGTTCAGAACTCCTACGAGCAGTACTTC. Residues: CASSQVQNSYEQYF.

V is TRBV18 and J is TRBJ1-5, with a tentative D call TRBD1 (6 bases). Per the germline V gene, CDR1 is KGHSH and CDR2 is LQKENI. Trimming stripped 4 bases from V and 6 bases from J, with 19 bases between. This CDR3 is 16 amino acids long. CDR3: CASSLNPTGRRQPQHF. In DNA, the CDR3 is TGTGCCAGCTCACTAAACCCCACAGGGCGCCGTCAGCCCCAGCATTTT.

This clone was counted only a few times. J is TRBJ1-1 and V is TRBV3-1 (or the pseudogene TRBV3-2); D is undetermined. The CDR3 is made up of 14 amino acids. Trimming took off 0 bases at V and 11 bases at J, with 16 bases between the two ends. Germline values: CDR1 LGHDT, CDR2 YNNKEL (reference sequence). The CDR3 DNA sequence: TGTGCCAGCAGCCAAGATAGCGGACCTCAAGGTGCTTTCTTT. Protein: CASSQDSGPQGAFF.

This clone was counted a single time. The chain is built from TRBV3-1 (or the pseudogene TRBV3-2) and TRBJ2-7; no reliable D call. This CDR3 is built from 12 residues. Trimming took off 4 bases at V and 3 bases at J, with 7 bases between the two ends. CDR1 and CDR2 (germline): LGHDT, YNNKEL (reference sequence). Here the CDR3 DNA reads TGTGCCAGCAGCCGGCAAAGCTACGAGCAGTACTTC. Protein: CASSRQSYEQYF.

The chain is built from TRBV29-1 and TRBJ1-1, with D tentatively TRBD1 (5 bases). The CDR3 has 13 amino acids. V was clipped by 4 bases and J by 0 bases, with 9 bases between them. Germline assignment: CDR1 SQVTM and CDR2 ANQGSEA. CDR3 sequence reads: CSVGGTMNTEAFF. CDR3 DNA sequence: TGCAGCGTTGGGGGGACTATGAACACTGAAGCTTTCTTT.

The chain uses TRBV4-1 and TRBJ1-1, with D perhaps TRBD1 (5 bases). V lost 0 bases and J lost 12, with 20 bases in between. This CDR3 has 15 amino acids. Germline V gene data show CDR1 as MGHRA and CDR2 as YSYEKL. CDR3 residues: CASSQEWGMDISTFF. CDR3 nucleotides: TGCGCCAGCAGCCAAGAATGGGGCATGGACATCTCGACTTTCTTT.

Notes on this clone: Other DNA sequences in this specimen translate into the identical CDR3. The V gene is TRBV19, the J gene TRBJ1-1; the match to TRBD1 covers 7 bases. CDR3 length: 15 amino acids. Germline loops: CDR1 LNHDA, CDR2 SQIVND (reference sequence). Trimming at V came to 4 bases and at J to 2 bases, leaving 7 bases not matched to a gene. The CDR3 sequence: CASSTRGQLNTEAFF. DNA for the CDR3: TGTGCCAGTAGTACGCGGGGACAGTTAAACACTGAAGCTTTCTTT. Together with reference TRBV19 and TRBJ1-1, the CDR3 gives the full variable domain: DGGITQSPKYLFRKEGQNVTLSCEQNLNHDAMYWYRQDPGQGLRLIYYSQIVNDFQKGDIAEGYSVSREKKESFPLTVTSAQKNPTAFYLCASSTRGQLNTEAFFGQGTRLTVV.

The genes are TRBV2 and TRBJ2-6; D may be TRBD2 (6 bases). The CDR3 covers 14 residues. Germline assignment: CDR1 SNHLY and CDR2 FYNNEI. With 8 bases removed from V and 3 bases from J, the gap between germline ends came to 11 bases. The CDR3 DNA reads as TGTGCCAGCCGGAGGGGTGATGGGGCCAACGTCCTGACTTTC. Its translation: CASRRGDGANVLTF.

A few counts support this clone. The rearrangement links TRBV19 to TRBJ1-5, with D perhaps matching TRBD1 (5 bases). The length of the CDR3 is 15 residues. The germline V gene has CDR1 LNHDA and CDR2 SQIVND (reference sequence). V was pared by 5 bases and J by 5 bases, with 16 bases between. The CDR3 reads CASSSIWGDYQPQHF. The CDR3 nucleotides are TGTGCCAGTAGTTCGATTTGGGGGGATTATCAGCCCCAGCATTTT.

The chain has TRBV28 and TRBJ1-1; 11 bases fit TRBD1. V gave up 6 bases and J gave up 11 bases; unmatched junction bases: 11. Germline V lookup: CDR1 MDHEN, CDR2 SYDVKM. The CDR3 has 14 residues. This CDR3 reads CASSWTGGGLGAFF. Written as DNA, the CDR3 is TGTGCCAGCAGCTGGACAGGGGGCGGGTTAGGGGCTTTCTTT.

The chain carries TRBV19 and TRBJ2-3; D is perhaps TRBD1 (6 bases). V lost 6 bases and J lost 4, with 14 bases in between. Germline-derived CDR1 and CDR2 are LNHDA and SQIVND (reference sequence). The CDR3 runs to 14 residues. This CDR3 is CASRTTGFPDTQYF. As DNA, the CDR3 is TGTGCCAGTAGGACAACAGGGTTCCCAGATACGCAGTATTTT.

This sequence joins TRBV3-1 (or the pseudogene TRBV3-2) and TRBJ2-3, with D possibly being TRBD1 (7 bases). Germline values: CDR1 LGHDT, CDR2 YNNKEL (reference sequence). Between the trimmed V and J ends, which lost 4 bases and 3 bases, there was a span of 11 bases. The CDR3 loop spans 14 amino acids. The CDR3 DNA reads TGTGCCAGCAGCCTCAGGGGGGCGACAGATACGCAGTATTTT. Translating it yields CASSLRGATDTQYF.

The chain is built from TRBV10-2 and TRBJ1-2; no clear D. In germline, CDR1 is WSHSY, CDR2 SAAADI. This CDR3 region has 13 residues. Trimming stripped 1 base from V and 4 bases from J, with 7 bases between. The CDR3 spells CASSEWSLYGYTF. The CDR3 DNA follows: TGCGCCAGCAGTGAGTGGAGCCTCTATGGCTACACCTTC.

V gene TRBV9 combines with J gene TRBJ2-3; the match to TRBD2 covers 10 bases. The length of the CDR3 is 13 residues. V lost 3 bases, J lost 8 bases, and 3 bases stayed unmatched. The germline V gene encodes CDR1 SGDLS and CDR2 YYNGEE. The CDR3 sequence is CASSDTSGATQYF. In nucleotides, the CDR3 is TGTGCCAGCAGCGACACTAGCGGGGCTACGCAGTATTTT.

The rearrangement links TRBV13 to TRBJ2-7, with 7 bases lining up with TRBD1. The CDR3 consists of 15 residues. Germline CDR1 reads PRHDT; CDR2 reads FYEKMQ (reference sequence). Trimming at V came to 5 bases and at J to 3 bases, leaving 10 bases not matched to a gene. The CDR3, as DNA: TGTGCCAGCAGCCCCTATTCTGGGACAGACTACGAGCAGTACTTC. Amino acid sequence: CASSPYSGTDYEQYF.

The gene calls are TRBV6-6 and TRBJ1-4; D gene unclear. This CDR3 comprises 13 residues. V was trimmed by 4 bases and J by 8 bases, leaving 11 bases between them. Germline V gene lookup returns CDR1 MNHNY and CDR2 SVGAGI (reference sequence). The CDR3 DNA sequence: TGTGCCAGCAGTTCCCCTCCGGGGGAAAAACTGTTTTTT. The encoded protein is CASSSPPGEKLFF.

The chain links TRBV27 to TRBJ1-6; 8 bases map to TRBD1. The CDR3 contains 18 residues. Germline loops: CDR1 MNHEY, CDR2 SMNVEV (reference sequence). V was pared by 5 bases and J by 0 bases, with 9 bases of the junction left unmatched. The CDR3 DNA reads TGTGCCAGCAGTCCACCCCGGACAGGGTTCTCCTATAATTCACCCCTCCACTTT. Translation: CASSPPRTGFSYNSPLHF.

This clone was seen once. V is TRBV5-1 and J is TRBJ1-1; D is unresolved. CDR1 is SGHRS, CDR2 YFSETQ, per germline. The CDR3 runs 13 residues. Trimming shortened V by 1 base and J by 3 bases, and 7 bases separated the two germline ends. Written as DNA, the CDR3 is TGCGCCAGCAGCTTGACATCTCACACTGAAGCTTTCTTT. Translating gives CASSLTSHTEAFF.

The genes are TRBV7-9 and TRBJ2-2; no clear D. V lost 8 bases and J 9 bases, leaving 7 bases between the germline ends. The length of the CDR3 is 10 residues. CDR1 and CDR2 from the germline V gene are SEHNR and FQNEAQ (reference sequence). Written as DNA, the CDR3 is TGTGCCAGCTGGCCCAGGGAGCTGTTTTTT. Translation: CASWPRELFF.

The chain carries TRBV13 and TRBJ1-2; D not certain. CDR3 length equals 13 residues. The germline CDR1 and CDR2 sequences are PRHDT and FYEKMQ (reference sequence). The V end lost 5 bases, the J end lost 4 bases, and 11 bases lay between the germline ends. This chain's CDR3 is CASSASGSYGYTF. CDR3 sequence (DNA): TGTGCCAGCAGCGCCTCCGGGAGCTATGGCTACACCTTC.

The genes are TRBV6-2 or TRBV6-3 and TRBJ1-1; no reliable D call. The V gene's germline CDR1 is MNHEY and CDR2 SVGEGT. The V gene lost 2 bases and the J gene lost 5 bases, with 6 bases spanning the gap. The CDR3 runs to 12 residues. Here the CDR3 reads CASSYAGTEAFF. CDR3 sequence (DNA): TGTGCCAGCAGTTACGCGGGGACTGAAGCTTTCTTT.

V gene TRBV11-3 combines with J gene TRBJ1-1, with unresolved D. The CDR3 length is 14 residues. Germline CDR1 is SGHNT and CDR2 is YENEEA. Trimming pared 5 bases from V and 4 bases from J, leaving 14 bases between. DNA for the CDR3: TGTGCCAGCAGCCAACACCACAGTTCCACTGAAGCTTTCTTT. It encodes CASSQHHSSTEAFF.

In DNA, the CDR3 is TGTGCCAGCAGACTGACAGTAAACTACGAGCAGTACTTC. It yields the protein CASRLTVNYEQYF. The chain recombines TRBV2 with TRBJ2-7; possibly TRBD1 for D (5 bases). V was trimmed by 6 bases and J by 3 bases, leaving 12 bases between them. Looked up from germline, CDR1 is SNHLY and CDR2 is FYNNEI. The CDR3 is made up of 13 amino acids.

The chain combines TRBV6-2 or TRBV6-3 with TRBJ2-1; 7 bases agree with TRBD2. CDR1 and CDR2 from the germline V gene are MNHEY and SVGEGT. CDR3 size: 14 residues. V lost 2 bases and J lost 7; bases outside the gene matches: 5. This chain's CDR3 is CASSYAGERNEQFF. The CDR3 nucleotides are TGTGCCAGCAGTTACGCGGGGGAACGGAATGAGCAGTTCTTC.

The chain uses TRBV7-9 and TRBJ1-1; D is undetermined. V gave up 5 bases and J gave up 6 bases, with 19 bases separating them. In germline, CDR1 is SEHNR, CDR2 FQNEAQ (reference sequence). The CDR3 sequence is 15 residues long. CDR3: CASSQPTDARPEAFF. CDR3 DNA sequence: TGTGCCAGCAGCCAACCAACAGATGCCCGACCTGAAGCTTTCTTT.

This clone was counted between two and nine times. The rearrangement links TRBV6-2 or TRBV6-3 to TRBJ2-5; a possible D gene is TRBD2 (5 bases). Deletions cut 0 bases from V and 5 bases from J, with 25 bases between. The CDR3 runs to 19 residues. CDR1 and CDR2 (germline): MNHEY, SVGEGT. CDR3 nucleotide sequence: TGTGCCAGCAGTTACTCTGAAGGTGCTTCGGGGATCTGGTGGGAGACCCAGTACTTC. This sequence encodes CASSYSEGASGIWWETQYF.

J is TRBJ2-2 and V is TRBV7-7; 9 nucleotides line up with TRBD1. This CDR3 has 17 amino acids. V lost 3 bases and J lost 4; bases outside the gene matches: 9. Per the germline V gene, CDR1 is SSHAT and CDR2 is FNYEAQ (reference sequence). The CDR3 nucleotides are TGTGCCAGCAGCTTGGCTCCACAGGGGGCTGGCACCGGGGAGCTGTTTTTT. This gives the protein CASSLAPQGAGTGELFF.

Written as DNA, the CDR3 is TGTGCCAGCAGTGACTCAACTAATGAAAAACTGTTTTTT. It yields the protein CASSDSTNEKLFF. V gene TRBV28 combines with J gene TRBJ1-4, with D unclear. The CDR3 loop spans 13 amino acids. Trimming removed 5 bases at V and 0 bases at J, with 4 bases between. CDR1 and CDR2 (germline): MDHEN, SYDVKM.

The J gene is TRBJ2-1, the V gene TRBV18; 11 bases agree with TRBD2. Germline V CDR1 and CDR2: KGHSH, LQKENI. The CDR3 totals 16 residues. Trimming at V came to 4 bases and at J to 7 bases, leaving 9 bases not matched to a gene. CDR3 in amino acids: CASSRSLAGAGNEQFF. CDR3 bases: TGTGCCAGCTCACGTTCACTAGCGGGAGCGGGGAATGAGCAGTTCTTC.

The rearrangement joins TRBV28 to TRBJ2-1; 12 nucleotides match TRBD2. CDR3 length equals 13 residues. Per the germline V gene, CDR1 is MDHEN and CDR2 is SYDVKM. With V trimmed by 8 bases and J by 6 bases, 2 bases remained unmatched. CDR3 DNA: TGTGCCAGCCTAGCGGGAGGGGGCAATGAGCAGTTCTTC. Its protein is CASLAGGGNEQFF.